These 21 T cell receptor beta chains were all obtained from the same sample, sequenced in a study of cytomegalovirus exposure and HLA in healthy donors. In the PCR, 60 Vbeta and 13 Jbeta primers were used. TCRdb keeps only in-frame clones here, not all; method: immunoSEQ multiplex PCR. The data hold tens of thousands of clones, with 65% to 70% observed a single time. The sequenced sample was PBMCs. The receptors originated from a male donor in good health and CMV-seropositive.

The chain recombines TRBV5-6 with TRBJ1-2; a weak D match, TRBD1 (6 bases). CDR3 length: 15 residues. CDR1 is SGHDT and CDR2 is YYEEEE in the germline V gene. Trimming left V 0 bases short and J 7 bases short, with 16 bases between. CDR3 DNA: TGTGCCAGCAGCTTGGTGACTGGACAGTTTCCTGGCTACACCTTC. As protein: CASSLVTGQFPGYTF. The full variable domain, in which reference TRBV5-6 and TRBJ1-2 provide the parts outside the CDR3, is DAGVTQSPTHLIKTRGQQVTLRCSPKSGHDTVSWYQQALGQGPQFIFQYYEEEERQRGNFPDRFSGHQFPNYSSELNVNALLLGDSALYLCASSLVTGQFPGYTFGSGTRLTVV.

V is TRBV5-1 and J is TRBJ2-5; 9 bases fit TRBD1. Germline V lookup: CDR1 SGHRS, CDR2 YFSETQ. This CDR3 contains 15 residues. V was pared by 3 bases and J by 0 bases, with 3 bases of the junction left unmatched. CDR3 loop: CASSSGDRDQETQYF. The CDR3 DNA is TGCGCCAGCAGCTCGGGGGACAGGGACCAAGAGACCCAGTACTTC.

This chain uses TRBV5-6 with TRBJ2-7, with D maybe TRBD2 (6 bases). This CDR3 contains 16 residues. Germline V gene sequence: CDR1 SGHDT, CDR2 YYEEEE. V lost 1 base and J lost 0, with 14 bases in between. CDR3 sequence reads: CASSLLGTQSSYEQYF. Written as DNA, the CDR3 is TGTGCCAGCAGCTTGCTCGGGACTCAGAGCTCCTACGAGCAGTACTTC.

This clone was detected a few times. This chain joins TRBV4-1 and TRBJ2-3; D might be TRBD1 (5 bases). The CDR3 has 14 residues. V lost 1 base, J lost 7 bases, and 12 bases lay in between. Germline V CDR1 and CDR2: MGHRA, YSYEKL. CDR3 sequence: CASSQVLGRNTQYF. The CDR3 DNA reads TGCGCCAGCAGCCAAGTCTTGGGGCGGAATACGCAGTATTTT.

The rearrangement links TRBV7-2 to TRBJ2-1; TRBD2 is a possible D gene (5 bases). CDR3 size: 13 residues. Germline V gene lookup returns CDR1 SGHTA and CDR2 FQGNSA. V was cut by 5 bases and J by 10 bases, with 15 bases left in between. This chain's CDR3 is CASSGVSVLEQFF. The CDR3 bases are TGTGCCAGCAGCGGGGTTAGCGTATTAGAGCAGTTCTTC.

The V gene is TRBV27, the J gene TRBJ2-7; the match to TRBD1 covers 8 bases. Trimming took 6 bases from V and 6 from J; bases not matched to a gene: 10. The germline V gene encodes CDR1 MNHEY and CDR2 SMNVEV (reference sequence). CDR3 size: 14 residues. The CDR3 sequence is CASSPGQGLREQYF. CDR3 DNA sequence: TGTGCCAGCAGCCCTGGACAGGGCCTACGCGAGCAGTACTTC.

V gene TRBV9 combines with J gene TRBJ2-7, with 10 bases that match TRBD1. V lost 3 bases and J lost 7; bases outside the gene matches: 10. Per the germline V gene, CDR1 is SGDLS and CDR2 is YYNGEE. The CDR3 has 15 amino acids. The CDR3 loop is CASSERGTGASEQYF. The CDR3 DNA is TGTGCCAGCAGCGAGAGGGGGACAGGGGCTTCAGAGCAGTACTTC.

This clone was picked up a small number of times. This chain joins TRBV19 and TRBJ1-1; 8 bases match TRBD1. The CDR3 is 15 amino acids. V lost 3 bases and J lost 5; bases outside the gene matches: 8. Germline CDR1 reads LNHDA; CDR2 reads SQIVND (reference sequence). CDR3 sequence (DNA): TGTGCCAGTAGTATGGACAGGGATCTGTGGACTGAAGCTTTCTTT. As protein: CASSMDRDLWTEAFF.

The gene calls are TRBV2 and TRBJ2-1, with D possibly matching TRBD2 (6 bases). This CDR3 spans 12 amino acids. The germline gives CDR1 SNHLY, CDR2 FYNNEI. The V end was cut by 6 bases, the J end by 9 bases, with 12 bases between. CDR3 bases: TGTGCCAGCAGGGACCGAGCGGGTGAGCAGTTCTTC. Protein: CASRDRAGEQFF.

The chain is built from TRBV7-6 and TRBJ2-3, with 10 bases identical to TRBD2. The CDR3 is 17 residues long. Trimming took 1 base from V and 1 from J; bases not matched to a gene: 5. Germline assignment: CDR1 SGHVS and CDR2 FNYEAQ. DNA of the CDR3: TGTGCCAGCAGCTTAGTAGTCGGGACTAGCGGCACAGATACGCAGTATTTT. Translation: CASSLVVGTSGTDTQYF.

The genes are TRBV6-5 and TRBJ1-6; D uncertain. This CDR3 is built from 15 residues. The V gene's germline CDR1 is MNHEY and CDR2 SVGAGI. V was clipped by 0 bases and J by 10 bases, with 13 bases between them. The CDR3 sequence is CASSYSFSPRSPLHF. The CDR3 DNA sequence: TGTGCCAGCAGTTACTCGTTCAGCCCGAGGTCACCCCTCCACTTT.

The CDR3: CAWSDQGYSYEQYF. The CDR3 coding sequence is TGTGCCTGGAGTGACCAGGGATACTCCTACGAGCAGTACTTC. This chain links TRBV30 with TRBJ2-7; D might be TRBD1 (5 bases). The V gene lost 1 base and the J gene lost 0 bases, with 10 bases spanning the gap. This CDR3 has 14 amino acids. CDR1 GTSNPN and CDR2 SVGIG come from the germline V gene (reference sequence).

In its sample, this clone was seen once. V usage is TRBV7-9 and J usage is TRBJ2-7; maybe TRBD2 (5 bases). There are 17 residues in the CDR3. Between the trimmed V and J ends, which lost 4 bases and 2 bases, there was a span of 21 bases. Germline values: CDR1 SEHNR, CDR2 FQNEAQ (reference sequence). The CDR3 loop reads CASSSLASGLGTYEQYF. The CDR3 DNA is TGTGCCAGCAGCTCTCTCGCTTCCGGACTTGGGACCTACGAGCAGTACTTC.

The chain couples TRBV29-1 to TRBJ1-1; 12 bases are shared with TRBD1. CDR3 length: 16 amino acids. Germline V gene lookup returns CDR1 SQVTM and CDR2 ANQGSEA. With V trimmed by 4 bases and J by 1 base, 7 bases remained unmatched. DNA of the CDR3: TGCAGCGTTGCCGGGACAGGGGGCGTAGGGAACACTGAAGCTTTCTTT. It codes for CSVAGTGGVGNTEAFF. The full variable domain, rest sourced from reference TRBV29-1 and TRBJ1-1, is SAVISQKPSRDICQRGTSLTIQCQVDSQVTMMFWYRQQPGQSLTLIATANQGSEATYESGFVIDKFPISRPNLTFSTLTVSNMSPEDSSIYLCSVAGTGGVGNTEAFFGQGTRLTVV.

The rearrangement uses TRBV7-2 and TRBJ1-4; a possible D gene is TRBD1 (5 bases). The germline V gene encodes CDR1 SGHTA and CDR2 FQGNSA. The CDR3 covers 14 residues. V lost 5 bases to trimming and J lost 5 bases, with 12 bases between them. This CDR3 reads CASSPAGLNEKLFF. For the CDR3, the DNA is TGTGCCAGCAGCCCGGCAGGGTTAAATGAAAAACTGTTTTTT. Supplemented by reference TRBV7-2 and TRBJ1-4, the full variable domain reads GAGVSQSPSNKVTEKGKDVELRCDPISGHTALYWYRQSLGQGLEFLIYFQGNSAPDKSGLPSDRFSAERTGGSVSTLTIQRTQQEDSAVYLCASSPAGLNEKLFFGSGTQLSVL.

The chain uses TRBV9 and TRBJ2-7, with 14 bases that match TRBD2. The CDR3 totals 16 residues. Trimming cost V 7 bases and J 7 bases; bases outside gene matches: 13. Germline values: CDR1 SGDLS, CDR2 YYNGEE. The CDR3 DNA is TGTGCCAGCCGACGGAGACTAGCGGGGGGGCCGGAAGAGCAGTACTTC. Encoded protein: CASRRRLAGGPEEQYF.

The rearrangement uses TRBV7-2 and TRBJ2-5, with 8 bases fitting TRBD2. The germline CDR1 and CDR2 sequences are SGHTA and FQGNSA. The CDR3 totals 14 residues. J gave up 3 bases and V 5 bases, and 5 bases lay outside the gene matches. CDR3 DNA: TGTGCCAGCAGCCCTTCGCGGGGGGAAGAGACCCAGTACTTC. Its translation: CASSPSRGEETQYF.

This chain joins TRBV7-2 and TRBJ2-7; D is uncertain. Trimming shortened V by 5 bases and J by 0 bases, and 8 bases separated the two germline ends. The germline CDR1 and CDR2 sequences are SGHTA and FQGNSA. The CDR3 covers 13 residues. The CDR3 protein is CASSEAVSYEQYF. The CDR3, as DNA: TGTGCCAGCAGCGAGGCAGTCTCCTACGAGCAGTACTTC.

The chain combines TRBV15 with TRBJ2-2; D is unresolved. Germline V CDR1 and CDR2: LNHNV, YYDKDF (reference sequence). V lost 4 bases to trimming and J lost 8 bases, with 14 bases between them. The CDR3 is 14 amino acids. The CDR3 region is CATSTRLERGELFF. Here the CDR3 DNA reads TGTGCCACCAGCACGAGACTCGAAAGAGGGGAGCTGTTTTTT.

DNA of the CDR3: TGTGCCAGCAGCAGTGGGACTAGCAGGAGCACAGATACGCAGTATTTT. Protein product: CASSSGTSRSTDTQYF. The chain employs TRBV5-4 and TRBJ2-3; 9 nucleotides agree with TRBD2. The germline CDR1 and CDR2 sequences are SGHNT and YYREEE (reference sequence). The length of the CDR3 is 16 residues. V gave up 4 bases and J gave up 0 bases; unmatched junction bases: 6.

This chain's CDR3 is CASEGVERSWEQYF. In DNA, the CDR3 is TGTGCCAGCGAGGGAGTAGAGCGGTCTTGGGAGCAGTACTTC. The genes are TRBV2 and TRBJ2-7, with a weak D call TRBD2 (5 bases). V lost 8 bases and J lost 7, with 21 bases in between. Per the germline V gene, CDR1 is SNHLY and CDR2 is FYNNEI. The CDR3 is 14 residues long.